This is a list of T cell receptor beta chains from one sample in a study of cytomegalovirus exposure and HLA in healthy donors. TCRdb's table, derived via immunoSEQ multiplex PCR, lists solely in-frame clones and lacks some. The table lists roughly 130,000 clones, 74% of them singletons. The source material was PBMCs. The receptors stem from a woman between 50 and 59 years old in good health and CMV-seropositive. The CDR3 runs from the conserved cysteine through the conserved F or W. Fields, in order: V gene, J gene, clone size, D gene, CDR3 DNA, CDR3 protein. The D gene is left open where the match is weak. Clone size appears in some rows only: once, few, many, or a class for an expanded clone.

>TRBV9|TRBJ1-4|few|.
TGTGCCAGCAGCGAAGGGGCGCTCGCAACTAATGAAAAACTGTTTTTT
CASSEGALATNEKLFF
>TRBV11-3|TRBJ1-1|.|TRBD1
TGTGCCAGCAGCGCAGAGGGACAGGGAGGGACTGAAGCTTTCTTT
CASSAEGQGGTEAFF
>TRBV5-8|TRBJ2-1|few|.
TGTGCCAGCAGCTTGGGGACATCGTACAATGAGCAGTTCTTC
CASSLGTSYNEQFF
>TRBV7-2|TRBJ1-6|.|.
TGTGCCCGCAGCTTATTAAGGTCGGGTTATAATTCACCCCTCCACTTT
CARSLLRSGYNSPLHF
>TRBV5-6|TRBJ2-7|few|TRBD1
TGTGCCAGCAGTTCGCTCCAAGCTAGGACAGGGGGGTACTCCGAGCAGTACTTC
CASSSLQARTGGYSEQYF
>TRBV5-6|TRBJ2-5|.|.
TGTGCCAGCAGCCCCGGGGTCCAAGAGACCCAGTACTTC
CASSPGVQETQYF
>TRBV5-6|TRBJ1-5|.|.
TGTGCCAGCAGCTTAAGGGGGGGGTTTCAGCCCCAGCATTTT
CASSLRGGFQPQHF
>TRBV27|TRBJ2-3|.|.
TGTGCCAGCAGTTTCTACCCCGGCACAGATACGCAGTATTTT
CASSFYPGTDTQYF
>TRBV11-2|TRBJ2-7|.|.
TGTGCCAGCAGCTTCCCTCGGACGGGGAGCTCCTACGAGCAGTACTTC
CASSFPRTGSSYEQYF
>TRBV7-2|TRBJ1-1|.|.
TGTGCCAGCAGCTTAGCGCGGCACACTGAAGCTTTCTTT
CASSLARHTEAFF
>TRBV11-2|TRBJ2-5|.|TRBD2
TGTGCCAGCAGCCCTCCACGGGGGGGGTACCAAGAGACCCAGTACTTC
CASSPPRGGYQETQYF
>TRBV7-9|TRBJ1-2|.|.
TGTGCCAGCAGCTTAGCTGGGCGGGGGCTCTTGTATGGCTACACCTTC
CASSLAGRGLLYGYTF
>TRBV6-6|TRBJ2-5|.|.
TGTGCCAGCAGTTACCCCGGACAGCAAGAGACCCAGTACTTC
CASSYPGQQETQYF
>TRBV11-2|TRBJ2-7|few|TRBD2
TGTGCCAGCAGCTTAGAAATAGCGGGGGCCTGGGAGCAGTACTTC
CASSLEIAGAWEQYF
>TRBV7-9|TRBJ1-1|.|.
TGTGCCAGCAGCTTAGGATGGGCCCCCTATGAAGCTTTCTTT
CASSLGWAPYEAFF
>TRBV4-2|TRBJ1-3|.|.
TGTGCCAGCAGCCAAGATCCTGGACAGTTCGGGGGAAACACCATATATTTT
CASSQDPGQFGGNTIYF
>TRBV19|TRBJ2-5|.|.
TGTGCCAGTCGCGGAGGGGGCCGGCAAGAGACCCAGTACTTC
CASRGGGRQETQYF
>TRBV5-1|TRBJ2-1|.|TRBD1
TGCGCCAGCAGCTTAATCGAGACAGGGTTTCACGAGCAGTTCTTC
CASSLIETGFHEQFF
>TRBV7-2|TRBJ2-5|.|TRBD2
TGTGCCAGCAGCTTAGACGGCGGGGGGGAGGAGACCCAGTACTTC
CASSLDGGGEETQYF
>TRBV9|TRBJ2-7|.|.
TGTGCCAGCAGCGTAGGTGCGTCGGGACTTCCTTACGAGCAGTACTTC
CASSVGASGLPYEQYF
>TRBV11-2|TRBJ1-2|.|.
TGTGCCAGCAGCCAGGGCCCGTTCTATGGCTACACCTTC
CASSQGPFYGYTF
>TRBV7-8|TRBJ2-2|few|.
TGTGCCAGCAGCTTCAGGGGTATCGGGGAGCTGTTTTTT
CASSFRGIGELFF